This TCR beta chain derives from a study of cytomegalovirus exposure and HLA in healthy donors. PCR employed 60 Vbeta and 13 Jbeta primers. The data were produced by immunoSEQ multiplex PCR, yet TCRdb's version contains in-frame clones alone and is incomplete. The sample includes hundreds of thousands of clones, over 60% of them seen just once. Germline V gives CDR1 SGHRS, CDR2 YFSETQ. CDR3 length: 12 amino acids. With 4 bases clipped from V and 7 bases from J, the junction kept 4 bases outside the gene matches. The source of this sequence is a man between 18 and 29 years old in good health and CMV-seronegative. The chain carries TRBV5-1 and TRBJ1-1, with 7 nucleotides matching TRBD1. The source material was PBMCs. The CDR3 loop is CASSPRDSEAFF. Written as DNA, the CDR3 is TGCGCCAGCAGCCCCCGGGACAGTGAAGCTTTCTTT.